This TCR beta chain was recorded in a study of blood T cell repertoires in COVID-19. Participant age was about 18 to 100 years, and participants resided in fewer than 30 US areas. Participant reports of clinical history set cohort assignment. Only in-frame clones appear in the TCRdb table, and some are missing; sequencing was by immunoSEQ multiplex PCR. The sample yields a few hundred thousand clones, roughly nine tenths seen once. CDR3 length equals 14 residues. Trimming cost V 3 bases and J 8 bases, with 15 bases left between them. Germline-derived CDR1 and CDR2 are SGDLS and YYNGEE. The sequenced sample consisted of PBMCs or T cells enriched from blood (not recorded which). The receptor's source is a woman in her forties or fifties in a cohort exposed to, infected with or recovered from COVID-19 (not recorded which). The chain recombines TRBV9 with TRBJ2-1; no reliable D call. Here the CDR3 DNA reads TGTGCCAGCAGCGCCCAATATCAATCGGATGAGCAGTTCTTC. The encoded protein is CASSAQYQSDEQFF.